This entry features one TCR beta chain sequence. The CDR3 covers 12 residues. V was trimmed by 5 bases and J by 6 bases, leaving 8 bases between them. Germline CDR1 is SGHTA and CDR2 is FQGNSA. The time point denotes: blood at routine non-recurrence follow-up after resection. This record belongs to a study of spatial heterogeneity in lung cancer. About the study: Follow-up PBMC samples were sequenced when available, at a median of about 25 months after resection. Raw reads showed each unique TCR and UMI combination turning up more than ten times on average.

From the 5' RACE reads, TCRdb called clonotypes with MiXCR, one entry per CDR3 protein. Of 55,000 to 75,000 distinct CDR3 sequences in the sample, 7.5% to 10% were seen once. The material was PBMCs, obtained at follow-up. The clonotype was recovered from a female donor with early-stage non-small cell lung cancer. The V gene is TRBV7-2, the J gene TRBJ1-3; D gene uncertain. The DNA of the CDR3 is TGTGCCAGCAGCGAGCAGGCAAACACCATATATTTT. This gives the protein CASSEQANTIYF.